This T cell receptor beta chain was retrieved from a study of identical twins. MiXCR, applied by TCRdb to the 5' RACE reads, yields one record per CDR3 protein. The sample contains 690,000 or so distinct CDR3 sequences, around 8.3% of which appear only once. Donors uniformly comprised healthy Caucasians. CDR3 length: 15 amino acids. The germline V gene has CDR1 SQVTM and CDR2 ANQGSEA. V was pared by 3 bases and J by 0 bases, with 9 bases between. To note about this clonotype: Its antigen is not known.

Study-wide results and caveats: Within cord blood, abundant beta clonotypes carried fewer insertions, but memory repertoires showed no such trend.

These same records also appear under a second study, on yellow fever vaccine responses in identical twins.

The sequencing sample was made of PBMCs. The TCR originated in a woman aged 18-29 years in good health. This chain uses TRBV29-1 with TRBJ2-6, with D possibly TRBD1 on 5 matching bases. CDR3 protein: CSVDVRASGANVLTF. The CDR3 bases are TGCAGCGTTGACGTCAGGGCCTCTGGGGCCAACGTCCTGACTTTC.